These T cell receptor beta chains were read from a single sample in a study of blood T cells in healthy people across ages. TCRdb reprocessed the 5' RACE reads with MiXCR, giving one entry per CDR3 protein. Of some 1 million distinct CDR3 sequences in the sample, 35% to 55% were seen once. Sample: blood. The receptors here all came from a woman in her sixties in good health. The CDR3 runs from the conserved cysteine through the conserved F or W. A row's size may be missing; if present it is once, few, many or a size class.

V: TRBV6-1
size: few
CDR3: CASSEWGAGGTDTQYF

V: TRBV7-2
size: -
CDR3: CASSLTRGGNTYEQYF

V: TRBV3-1
size: few
CDR3: CASSQVPGVGDTQYF

V: TRBV15
size: few
CDR3: CATSRGGGIETQYF

V: TRBV10-3
size: few
CDR3: CAISEPNGSNEQFF

V: TRBV20-1
size: -
CDR3: CSARGLGAGEQFF

V: TRBV7-2
size: -
CDR3: CASSLAWERSSYEQYF

V: TRBV10-3
size: many
CDR3: CAISVGRENEQFF

V: TRBV5-4
size: -
CDR3: CASRGGTGTSGYEQYF

V: TRBV9
size: -
CDR3: CASSQGPLNYNEQFF

V: TRBV2
size: many
CDR3: CASTLVYRSYEQYF

V: TRBV29-1
size: few
CDR3: CSVDPLAGVGQFF

V: TRBV12-3/TRBV12-4
size: few
CDR3: CASSFSLDEQYF

V: TRBV3-1
size: -
CDR3: CASSHRSGAYGYTF

V: TRBV28
size: once
CDR3: CASSLPGGTTYNEQYF

V: TRBV5-6
size: -
CDR3: CASSPRRKSGTDTQYF

V: TRBV6-5
size: -
CDR3: CASRPQGRDEQYF

V: TRBV6-6
size: -
CDR3: CASSYPGLASGSGEQYF

V: TRBV16
size: few
CDR3: CASAQGAPEQYF

V: TRBV9
size: few
CDR3: CANRRMSERSNEQYF

V: TRBV5-1
size: few
CDR3: CASSLPSGRVNSYNEQFF

V: TRBV12-3/TRBV12-4
size: -
CDR3: CASSYGTGKNEQYF

V: TRBV13
size: many
CDR3: CASSFEETQYF

V: TRBV28
size: -
CDR3: CANISGGGIPDTQYF

V: TRBV4-2
size: few
CDR3: CASSQEGSGSSYNEQFF

V: TRBV27
size: -
CDR3: CASTPRGSRGETQYF